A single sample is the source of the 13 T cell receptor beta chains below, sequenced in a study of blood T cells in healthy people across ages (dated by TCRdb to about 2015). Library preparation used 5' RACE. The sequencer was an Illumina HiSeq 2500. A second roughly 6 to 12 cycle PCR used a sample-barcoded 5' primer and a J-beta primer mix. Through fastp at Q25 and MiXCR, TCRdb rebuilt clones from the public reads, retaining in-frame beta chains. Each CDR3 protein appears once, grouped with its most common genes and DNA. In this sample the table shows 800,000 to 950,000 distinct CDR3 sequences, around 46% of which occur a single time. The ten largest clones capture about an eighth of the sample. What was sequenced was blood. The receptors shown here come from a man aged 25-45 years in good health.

The CDR3 is CASSDTGITDTQYF. CDR3 DNA sequence: TGTGCCAGCAGTGATACGGGGATCACAGATACGCAGTATTTT. The chain links TRBV6-1 to TRBJ2-3, with D possibly matching TRBD2 (5 bases). Germline lookup yields CDR1 MNHNS and CDR2 SASEGT. The V end was cut by 3 bases, the J end by 2 bases, with 9 bases between. This CDR3 region has 14 residues.

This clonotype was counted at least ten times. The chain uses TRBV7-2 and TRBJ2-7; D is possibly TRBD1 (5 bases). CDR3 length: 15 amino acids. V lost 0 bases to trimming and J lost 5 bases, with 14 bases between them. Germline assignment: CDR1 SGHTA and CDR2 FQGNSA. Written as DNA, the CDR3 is TGTGCCAGCAGCTTAGCGCGCCAGGGAAACGACGAGCAGTACTTC. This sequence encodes CASSLARQGNDEQYF.

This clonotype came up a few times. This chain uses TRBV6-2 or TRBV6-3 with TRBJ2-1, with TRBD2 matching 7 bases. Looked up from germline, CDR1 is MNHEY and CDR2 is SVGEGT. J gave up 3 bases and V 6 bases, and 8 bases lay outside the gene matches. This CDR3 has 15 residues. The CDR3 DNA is TGTGCCAGCAGGGTACCGGGACTACTCTACAATGAGCAGTTCTTC. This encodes CASRVPGLLYNEQFF.

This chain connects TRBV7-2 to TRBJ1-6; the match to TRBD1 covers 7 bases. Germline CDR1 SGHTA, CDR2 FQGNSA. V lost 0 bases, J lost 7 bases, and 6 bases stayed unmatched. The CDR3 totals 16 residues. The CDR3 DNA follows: TGTGCCAGCAGCTTAGCCGGGGACAGACTGAATTCACCCCTCCACTTT. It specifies CASSLAGDRLNSPLHF.

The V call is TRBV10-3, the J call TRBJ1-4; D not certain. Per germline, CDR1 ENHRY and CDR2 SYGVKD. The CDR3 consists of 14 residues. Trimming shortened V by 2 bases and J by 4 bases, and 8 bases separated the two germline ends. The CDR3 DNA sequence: TGTGCCATCAGTGAGAGGAGAGATAATGAAAAACTGTTTTTT. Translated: CAISERRDNEKLFF.

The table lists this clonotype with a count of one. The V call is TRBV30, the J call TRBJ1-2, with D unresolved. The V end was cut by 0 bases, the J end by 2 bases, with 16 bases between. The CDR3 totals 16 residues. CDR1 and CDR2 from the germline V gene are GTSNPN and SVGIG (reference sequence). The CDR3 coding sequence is TGTGCCTGGAGTGTACCGACTCTGACCGCCAACTATGGCTACACCTTC. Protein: CAWSVPTLTANYGYTF.

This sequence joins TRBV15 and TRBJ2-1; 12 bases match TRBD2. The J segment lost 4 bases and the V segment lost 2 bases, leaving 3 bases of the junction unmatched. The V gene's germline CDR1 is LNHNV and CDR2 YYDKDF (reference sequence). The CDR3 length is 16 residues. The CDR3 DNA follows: TGTGCCACCAGCAGATTTGGGACTAGCGGGTACAATGAGCAGTTCTTC. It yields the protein CATSRFGTSGYNEQFF.

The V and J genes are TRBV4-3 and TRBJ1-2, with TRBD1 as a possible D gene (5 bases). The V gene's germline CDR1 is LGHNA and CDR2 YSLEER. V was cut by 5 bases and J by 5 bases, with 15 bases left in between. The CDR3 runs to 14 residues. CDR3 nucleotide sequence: TGCGCCAGCAGCAAAGGGGTAGGGTTTTATGGCTACACCTTC. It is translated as CASSKGVGFYGYTF.

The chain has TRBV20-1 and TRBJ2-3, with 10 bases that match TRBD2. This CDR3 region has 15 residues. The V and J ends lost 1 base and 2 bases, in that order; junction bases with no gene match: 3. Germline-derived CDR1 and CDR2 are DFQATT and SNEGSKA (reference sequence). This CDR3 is CSARAGTSATDTQYF. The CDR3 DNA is TGCAGTGCTAGAGCAGGGACTAGCGCCACAGATACGCAGTATTTT.

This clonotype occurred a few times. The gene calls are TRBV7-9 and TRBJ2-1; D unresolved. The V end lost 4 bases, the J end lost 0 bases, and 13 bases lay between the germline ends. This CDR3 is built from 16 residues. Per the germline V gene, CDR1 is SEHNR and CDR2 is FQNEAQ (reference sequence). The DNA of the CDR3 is TGTGCCAGCAGCTCCCACAGCCTCTACTCCTACAATGAGCAGTTCTTC. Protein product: CASSSHSLYSYNEQFF.

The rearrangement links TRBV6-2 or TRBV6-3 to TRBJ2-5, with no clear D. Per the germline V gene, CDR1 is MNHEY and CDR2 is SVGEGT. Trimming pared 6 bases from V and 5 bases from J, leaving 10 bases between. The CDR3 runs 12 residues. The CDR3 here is CASSGWVETQYF. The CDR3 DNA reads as TGTGCCAGCAGCGGATGGGTGGAGACCCAGTACTTC.

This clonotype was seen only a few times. CDR3 region: CASSYTRGPREQYF. The CDR3 DNA is TGTGCCAGCAGTTATACTCGGGGACCCCGCGAGCAGTACTTC. V usage is TRBV6-5 and J usage is TRBJ2-4; D tentatively reads TRBD1 or TRBD2 (5 bases each). The DNA matches TRBJ2-7 better at its end, which makes the J call doubtful. The CDR3 is 14 amino acids. Germline CDR1 is MNHEY and CDR2 is SVGAGI.

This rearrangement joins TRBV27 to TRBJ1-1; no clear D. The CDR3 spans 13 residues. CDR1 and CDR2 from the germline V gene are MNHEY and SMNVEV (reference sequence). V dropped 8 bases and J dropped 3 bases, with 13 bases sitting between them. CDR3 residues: CASSVPGYTEAFF. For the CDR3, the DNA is TGTGCCAGCTCCGTCCCGGGGTACACTGAAGCTTTCTTT.